A selection of T cell receptor beta chains follows, all from one sample in a study of CD8 T cells in ankylosing spondylitis. Each CDR3 protein is one row after TCRdb ran MiXCR on the 5' RACE reads. The table shows around 890,000 distinct CDR3 sequences, with about 11% occurring only once. The source material was blood, either unsorted or a sorted T cell fraction (not recorded which). The receptors here all came from a male donor with ankylosing spondylitis. Both conserved end residues are part of each CDR3. The order of the fields is D gene, J gene, V gene, clone size, CDR3 protein, CDR3 DNA. The D gene is left open where the match is weak. Rows may omit the clone size; those that give it use once, few, many or a size class.

d_call: .; j_call: TRBJ2-4; v_call: TRBV7-6; clone_size: .; cdr3_aa: CASSLEDRRAKNIQYF; cdr3_nt: TGTGCCAGCAGCCTTGAAGACAGACGAGCCAAAAACATTCAGTACTTC
d_call: .; j_call: TRBJ1-6; v_call: TRBV25-1; clone_size: .; cdr3_aa: CASSDGQGSYNSPLHF; cdr3_nt: TGTGCCAGCAGTGACGGCCAAGGCTCCTATAATTCACCCCTCCACTTT
d_call: .; j_call: TRBJ2-1; v_call: TRBV14; clone_size: few; cdr3_aa: CASSLLGRVSNNEQFF; cdr3_nt: TGTGCCAGCAGCCTCCTGGGCAGGGTATCAAACAATGAGCAGTTCTTC
d_call: .; j_call: TRBJ1-5; v_call: TRBV6-1; clone_size: many; cdr3_aa: CASRAPRIALYSNQPQHF; cdr3_nt: TGTGCCAGCAGGGCGCCTCGGATCGCGCTTTATAGCAATCAGCCCCAGCATTTT
d_call: .; j_call: TRBJ2-2; v_call: TRBV11-2; clone_size: few; cdr3_aa: CASSVDRRGGELFF; cdr3_nt: TGTGCCAGCAGCGTTGACAGGAGAGGCGGGGAGCTGTTTTTT
d_call: .; j_call: TRBJ2-3; v_call: TRBV10-3; clone_size: many; cdr3_aa: CAISDLRLGTDTQYF; cdr3_nt: TGTGCCATCAGCGACCTTCGACTGGGAACAGATACGCAGTATTTT
d_call: TRBD2; j_call: TRBJ2-5; v_call: TRBV20-1; clone_size: few; cdr3_aa: CSVSDPSGQTQYF; cdr3_nt: TGCAGTGTTTCGGACCCTAGCGGGCAGACCCAGTACTTC
d_call: .; j_call: TRBJ2-3; v_call: TRBV15; clone_size: few; cdr3_aa: CATSRDRTGDTQYF; cdr3_nt: TGTGCCACCAGCAGAGACAGGACCGGGGATACGCAGTATTTT
d_call: TRBD1; j_call: TRBJ1-1; v_call: TRBV12-3/TRBV12-4; clone_size: few; cdr3_aa: CASTRGQGIKEAFF; cdr3_nt: TGTGCCAGCACCAGGGGACAGGGGATAAAGGAAGCTTTCTTT
d_call: .; j_call: TRBJ2-3; v_call: TRBV5-5; clone_size: .; cdr3_aa: CASSFSGLDTQYF; cdr3_nt: TGTGCCAGCAGCTTTTCAGGGTTAGATACGCAGTATTTT
d_call: .; j_call: TRBJ2-1; v_call: TRBV12-3/TRBV12-4; clone_size: many; cdr3_aa: CASRLPSSYNEQFF; cdr3_nt: TGTGCCAGCAGGCTTCCGAGCTCCTACAATGAGCAGTTCTTC
d_call: .; j_call: TRBJ1-5; v_call: TRBV10-3; clone_size: .; cdr3_aa: CAISLGRNNQPQHF; cdr3_nt: TGTGCCATCAGCCTGGGACGGAACAATCAGCCCCAGCATTTT
d_call: .; j_call: TRBJ2-7; v_call: TRBV28; clone_size: many; cdr3_aa: CASSPTALSQYF; cdr3_nt: TGTGCCAGCAGTCCGACGGCGTTATCGCAGTACTTC
d_call: TRBD2; j_call: TRBJ2-5; v_call: TRBV30; clone_size: few; cdr3_aa: CAHGTSGRTQYF; cdr3_nt: TGTGCCCATGGGACTAGCGGTAGGACCCAGTACTTC
d_call: TRBD1; j_call: TRBJ1-1; v_call: TRBV29-1; clone_size: .; cdr3_aa: CSVEGQGAAEAFF; cdr3_nt: TGCAGCGTTGAGGGACAGGGGGCGGCTGAAGCTTTCTTT
d_call: .; j_call: TRBJ2-3; v_call: TRBV28; clone_size: few; cdr3_aa: CASSLWGTSQGDTQYF; cdr3_nt: TGTGCCAGCAGTTTATGGGGGACCTCTCAGGGAGATACGCAGTATTTT
d_call: TRBD1; j_call: TRBJ2-7; v_call: TRBV20-1; clone_size: many; cdr3_aa: CSAEGQGKNEQYF; cdr3_nt: TGCAGTGCCGAAGGACAGGGTAAAAACGAGCAGTACTTC
d_call: .; j_call: TRBJ1-2; v_call: TRBV4-3; clone_size: few; cdr3_aa: CASSTDLNYGYTF; cdr3_nt: TGCGCCAGCAGCACGGACTTGAACTATGGCTACACCTTC
d_call: TRBD1; j_call: TRBJ1-1; v_call: TRBV29-1; clone_size: many; cdr3_aa: CSVEVQGADTEAFF; cdr3_nt: TGCAGCGTTGAGGTACAGGGGGCGGACACTGAAGCTTTCTTT
d_call: TRBD1; j_call: TRBJ2-7; v_call: TRBV5-1; clone_size: .; cdr3_aa: CASSLGTGWSYEQYF; cdr3_nt: TGCGCCAGCAGCTTAGGGACAGGGTGGTCCTACGAGCAGTACTTC
d_call: TRBD1; j_call: TRBJ2-6; v_call: TRBV24-1; clone_size: .; cdr3_aa: CATSDIPGQGSGANVLTF; cdr3_nt: TGTGCCACCAGTGATATACCGGGACAGGGTTCAGGGGCCAACGTCCTGACTTTC
d_call: .; j_call: TRBJ2-1; v_call: TRBV20-1; clone_size: .; cdr3_aa: CSARQGVLENEQFF; cdr3_nt: TGCAGTGCTAGACAGGGCGTCTTAGAGAATGAGCAGTTCTTC
d_call: TRBD1; j_call: TRBJ2-3; v_call: TRBV5-1; clone_size: few; cdr3_aa: CASHRGRTDTQYF; cdr3_nt: TGCGCCAGCCACAGGGGGCGCACAGATACGCAGTATTTT
d_call: TRBD2; j_call: TRBJ2-7; v_call: TRBV5-4; clone_size: few; cdr3_aa: CASSPREGDYEQYF; cdr3_nt: TGTGCCAGCAGCCCTCGGGAGGGAGACTACGAGCAGTACTTC
d_call: TRBD1; j_call: TRBJ1-2; v_call: TRBV11-2; clone_size: many; cdr3_aa: CASSPYQHRQGNGYTF; cdr3_nt: TGTGCCAGCAGCCCATATCAACACCGACAGGGAAATGGCTACACCTTC
d_call: .; j_call: TRBJ1-2; v_call: TRBV6-1; clone_size: .; cdr3_aa: CASRRTRFPTYGYTF; cdr3_nt: TGTGCCAGCAGACGGACCCGTTTCCCCACCTATGGCTACACCTTC
d_call: .; j_call: TRBJ2-5; v_call: TRBV6-2/TRBV6-3; clone_size: .; cdr3_aa: CASSRLGTYGETQYF; cdr3_nt: TGTGCCAGCAGTCGACTCGGGACATATGGAGAGACCCAGTACTTC
d_call: .; j_call: TRBJ2-7; v_call: TRBV7-2; clone_size: .; cdr3_aa: CASSLVSESSYEQYF; cdr3_nt: TGTGCCAGCAGCTTAGTCTCAGAGAGCTCCTACGAGCAGTACTTC
d_call: .; j_call: TRBJ1-5; v_call: TRBV7-2; clone_size: few; cdr3_aa: CASSKQGENQPQHF; cdr3_nt: TGTGCCAGCAGCAAACAGGGAGAGAATCAGCCCCAGCATTTT
d_call: .; j_call: TRBJ2-7; v_call: TRBV7-2; clone_size: many; cdr3_aa: CASSRPTGMGTYEQYF; cdr3_nt: TGTGCCAGCAGCCGACCCACCGGGATGGGAACCTACGAGCAGTACTTC
d_call: TRBD1; j_call: TRBJ1-1; v_call: TRBV7-2; clone_size: many; cdr3_aa: CASSLNKGAAFF; cdr3_nt: TGTGCCAGCAGCTTAAACAAGGGGGCGGCTTTCTTT
d_call: .; j_call: TRBJ2-1; v_call: TRBV5-1; clone_size: .; cdr3_aa: CASRKGVDNEQFF; cdr3_nt: TGCGCCAGCAGAAAGGGCGTCGACAATGAGCAGTTCTTC
d_call: TRBD2; j_call: TRBJ2-1; v_call: TRBV24-1; clone_size: few; cdr3_aa: CATSDSSGRDEQFF; cdr3_nt: TGTGCCACCAGTGATTCTAGCGGGAGAGATGAGCAGTTCTTC
d_call: TRBD2; j_call: TRBJ2-1; v_call: TRBV11-2; clone_size: .; cdr3_aa: CASSSPGLAGVWSYNEQFF; cdr3_nt: TGTGCCAGCAGCTCCCCGGGACTAGCGGGAGTTTGGTCCTACAATGAGCAGTTCTTC
d_call: TRBD2; j_call: TRBJ2-1; v_call: TRBV7-9; clone_size: many; cdr3_aa: CASSPRREGQFF; cdr3_nt: TGTGCCAGCAGCCCCCGGCGGGAGGGTCAGTTCTTC
d_call: TRBD2; j_call: TRBJ2-7; v_call: TRBV11-2; clone_size: few; cdr3_aa: CASSLGLAGGVSEQYF; cdr3_nt: TGTGCCAGCAGCTTAGGCCTAGCGGGAGGGGTAAGCGAGCAGTACTTC
d_call: .; j_call: TRBJ2-5; v_call: TRBV27; clone_size: .; cdr3_aa: CASSLRVGSTQQETQYF; cdr3_nt: TGTGCCAGCAGTTTACGGGTTGGAAGCACACAACAAGAGACCCAGTACTTC
d_call: .; j_call: TRBJ2-1; v_call: TRBV20-1; clone_size: many; cdr3_aa: CSAPFTRSNEQFF; cdr3_nt: TGCAGTGCTCCGTTCACAAGATCCAATGAGCAGTTCTTC
d_call: TRBD1; j_call: TRBJ2-3; v_call: TRBV20-1; clone_size: few; cdr3_aa: CSARDRQSSTDTQYF; cdr3_nt: TGCAGTGCACGGGACAGGCAGTCTAGCACAGATACGCAGTATTTT
d_call: .; j_call: TRBJ2-1; v_call: TRBV20-1; clone_size: .; cdr3_aa: CSARDMLKTVYEQFF; cdr3_nt: TGCAGTGCTAGAGATATGCTAAAAACTGTTTATGAGCAGTTCTTC
d_call: .; j_call: TRBJ2-5; v_call: TRBV5-6; clone_size: .; cdr3_aa: CASSFVWSPHLSQETQYF; cdr3_nt: TGTGCCAGCAGCTTTGTTTGGAGTCCCCACCTAAGCCAAGAGACCCAGTACTTC
d_call: .; j_call: TRBJ2-7; v_call: TRBV20-1; clone_size: few; cdr3_aa: CSADGQFGLSSYEQYF; cdr3_nt: TGCAGTGCTGACGGGCAATTCGGGTTAAGCTCCTACGAGCAGTACTTC
d_call: .; j_call: TRBJ2-4; v_call: TRBV7-9; clone_size: few; cdr3_aa: CASSPWQGLAKNIQYF; cdr3_nt: TGTGCCAGCAGCCCTTGGCAGGGGCTAGCCAAAAACATTCAGTACTTC
d_call: .; j_call: TRBJ2-7; v_call: TRBV28; clone_size: .; cdr3_aa: CASSLPGEDSHEQYF; cdr3_nt: TGTGCCAGCAGTTTACCGGGGGAAGATTCCCACGAGCAGTACTTC
d_call: .; j_call: TRBJ2-7; v_call: TRBV20-1; clone_size: few; cdr3_aa: CSAREQGNTYEQYF; cdr3_nt: TGCAGTGCTAGAGAGCAGGGGAACACCTACGAGCAGTACTTC
d_call: .; j_call: TRBJ1-1; v_call: TRBV9; clone_size: .; cdr3_aa: CASSVAPGAADTEAFF; cdr3_nt: TGTGCCAGCAGCGTAGCCCCGGGGGCGGCGGACACTGAAGCTTTCTTT
d_call: .; j_call: TRBJ1-1; v_call: TRBV20-1; clone_size: few; cdr3_aa: CSARDLRSNTEAFF; cdr3_nt: TGCAGTGCTAGAGATTTAAGAAGCAACACTGAAGCTTTCTTT
d_call: .; j_call: TRBJ1-1; v_call: TRBV7-8; clone_size: few; cdr3_aa: CASSDAPRDEAFF; cdr3_nt: TGTGCCAGCAGCGATGCACCCAGAGATGAAGCTTTCTTT
d_call: .; j_call: TRBJ2-2; v_call: TRBV6-5; clone_size: few; cdr3_aa: CASSYQRRTTGELFF; cdr3_nt: TGTGCCAGCAGTTACCAACGGAGGACTACCGGGGAGCTGTTTTTT
d_call: .; j_call: TRBJ2-6; v_call: TRBV4-3; clone_size: .; cdr3_aa: CASSQDVRNSGANVLTF; cdr3_nt: TGCGCCAGCAGCCAAGATGTCCGGAACTCTGGGGCCAACGTCCTGACTTTC
d_call: .; j_call: TRBJ2-1; v_call: TRBV7-8; clone_size: few; cdr3_aa: CASSSLTDEQFF; cdr3_nt: TGTGCCAGCAGCTCGCTGACGGATGAGCAGTTCTTC
d_call: TRBD2; j_call: TRBJ2-1; v_call: TRBV4-1; clone_size: .; cdr3_aa: CASSQGLAGYTSSYNEQFF; cdr3_nt: TGCGCCAGCAGCCAAGGTTTAGCGGGCTACACAAGCTCCTACAATGAGCAGTTCTTC
d_call: .; j_call: TRBJ1-1; v_call: TRBV20-1; clone_size: many; cdr3_aa: CSVKGNTEAFF; cdr3_nt: TGCAGTGTCAAAGGGAACACTGAAGCTTTCTTT